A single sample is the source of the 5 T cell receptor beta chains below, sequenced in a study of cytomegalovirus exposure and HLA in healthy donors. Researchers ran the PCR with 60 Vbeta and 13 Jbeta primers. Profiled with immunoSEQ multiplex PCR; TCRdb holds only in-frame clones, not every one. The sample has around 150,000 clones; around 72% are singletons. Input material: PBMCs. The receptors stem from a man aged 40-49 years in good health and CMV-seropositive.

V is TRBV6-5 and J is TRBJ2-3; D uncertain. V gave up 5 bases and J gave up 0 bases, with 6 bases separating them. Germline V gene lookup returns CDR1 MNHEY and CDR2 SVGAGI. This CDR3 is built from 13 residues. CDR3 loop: CASSLGSTDTQYF. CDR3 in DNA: TGTGCCAGCAGTCTCGGGAGCACAGATACGCAGTATTTT.

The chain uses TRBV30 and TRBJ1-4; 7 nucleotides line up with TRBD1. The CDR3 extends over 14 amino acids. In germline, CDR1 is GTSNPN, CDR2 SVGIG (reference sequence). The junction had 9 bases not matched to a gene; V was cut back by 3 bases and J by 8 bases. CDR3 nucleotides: TGTGCCTGGAGCTTGACAGGGTGGGGAGAAAAACTGTTTTTT. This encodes CAWSLTGWGEKLFF. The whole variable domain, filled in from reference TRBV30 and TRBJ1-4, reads SQTIHQWPATLVQPVGSPLSLECTVEGTSNPNLYWYRQAAGRGLQLLFYSVGIGQISSEVPQNLSASRPQDRQFILSSKKLLLSDSGFYLCAWSLTGWGEKLFFGSGTQLSVL.

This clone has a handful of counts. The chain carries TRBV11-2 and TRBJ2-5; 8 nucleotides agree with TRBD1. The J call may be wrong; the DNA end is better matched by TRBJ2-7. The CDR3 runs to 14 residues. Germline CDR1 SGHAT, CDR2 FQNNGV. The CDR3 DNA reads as TGTGCCAGCAGCTTGCCGGACAGGGCCTACGAGCAGTACTTC. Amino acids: CASSLPDRAYEQYF.

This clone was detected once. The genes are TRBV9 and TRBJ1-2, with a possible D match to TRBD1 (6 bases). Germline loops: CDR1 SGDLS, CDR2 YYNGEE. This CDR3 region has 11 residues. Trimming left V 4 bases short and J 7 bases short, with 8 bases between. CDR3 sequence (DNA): TGTGCCAGCAGCAGCAGGGGTGGCTACACCTTC. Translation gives CASSSRGGYTF. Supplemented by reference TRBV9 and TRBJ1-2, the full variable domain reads DSGVTQTPKHLITATGQRVTLRCSPRSGDLSVYWYQQSLDQGLQFLIQYYNGEERAKGNILERFSAQQFPDLHSELNLSSLELGDSALYFCASSSRGGYTFGSGTRLTVV.

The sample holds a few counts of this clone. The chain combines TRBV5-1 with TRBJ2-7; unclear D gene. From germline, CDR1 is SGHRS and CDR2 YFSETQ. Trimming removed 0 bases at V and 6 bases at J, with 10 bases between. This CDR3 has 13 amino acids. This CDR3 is CASSLVAGGEQYF. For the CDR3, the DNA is TGCGCCAGCAGCTTGGTGGCTGGCGGCGAGCAGTACTTC.